This TCR beta chain was identified in a study of shared clonotypes between healthy human individuals. Profiling relied on immunoSEQ multiplex PCR, and the TCRdb table lists in-frame clones only, not all of them. The table records over 2 million clones, approximately 95% of them present only once. The germline CDR1 and CDR2 sequences are SGDLS and YYNGEE. The CDR3 contains 14 residues. The V gene end was trimmed by 5 bases and the J gene end by 2 bases; junction bases not matched to a gene: 5. The naive CD8 population came from CD45RO-negative cells selected for CCR7, without terminally differentiated effector memory CD45RA+ cells.

The specimen sequenced was naive CD8+ T cells sorted from blood. The source of this sequence is a man between 18 and 29 years old in good health. The rearrangement uses TRBV9 and TRBJ2-3; 7 bases line up with TRBD2. The DNA for the CDR3 is TGTGCCAGCAGTCCTAGCGGATACACAGATACGCAGTATTTT. Residues: CASSPSGYTDTQYF.